The clone carrying this TCR beta chain was recorded only once. Between the trimmed V and J ends, which lost 0 bases and 2 bases, there was a span of 11 bases. The germline CDR1 and CDR2 sequences are MNHEY and SMNVEV (reference sequence). The CDR3 contains 16 residues. These data belong to a study of OX40 agonist ivuxolimab in advanced cancers. Data came from immunoSEQ multiplex PCR; TCRdb stores just in-frame clones and leaves some out. In the table there are about 36,000 clones, roughly 69% of which are singletons. The sequenced sample was CD4+ or CD8+ T cells sorted from blood, obtained in a trial of the OX40 agonist ivuxolimab. The V gene is TRBV27, the J gene TRBJ1-5; D is perhaps TRBD1 (5 bases). This receptor was obtained from an adult with an advanced solid tumor such as melanoma, head and neck, liver or kidney cancer. In DNA form, the CDR3 reads TGTGCCAGCAGTTTATCGGCCCAGGGAGGCAATCAGCCCCAGCATTTT. It encodes CASSLSAQGGNQPQHF.